This T cell receptor (beta chain) was captured by sequencing in a study of OX40 agonist ivuxolimab in advanced cancers. Overall study: One hepatocellular carcinoma and a couple of cutaneous melanoma patients partially responded.

By sample share, this clone is medium-sized. The CDR3 has 15 amino acids. V dropped 2 bases and J dropped 7; count of bases not matched to a gene: 4. Germline CDR1 is MNHEY and CDR2 is SMNVEV (reference sequence). Method: immunoSEQ multiplex PCR; TCRdb's copy keeps in-frame clones and lacks some. The sample shows 20,000 to 25,000 clones, 85% to 90% of them seen only once. Here the sequenced sample was CD4+ or CD8+ T cells sorted from blood, taken in a trial of the OX40 agonist ivuxolimab. The sequence came from an adult with an advanced solid tumor such as melanoma, head and neck, liver or kidney cancer. This chain joins TRBV27 and TRBJ2-1; 11 bases match TRBD1. This chain's CDR3 is CASSLQGQGGNEQFF. CDR3 nucleotides: TGTGCCAGCAGTTTACAGGGACAGGGGGGGAATGAGCAGTTCTTC.